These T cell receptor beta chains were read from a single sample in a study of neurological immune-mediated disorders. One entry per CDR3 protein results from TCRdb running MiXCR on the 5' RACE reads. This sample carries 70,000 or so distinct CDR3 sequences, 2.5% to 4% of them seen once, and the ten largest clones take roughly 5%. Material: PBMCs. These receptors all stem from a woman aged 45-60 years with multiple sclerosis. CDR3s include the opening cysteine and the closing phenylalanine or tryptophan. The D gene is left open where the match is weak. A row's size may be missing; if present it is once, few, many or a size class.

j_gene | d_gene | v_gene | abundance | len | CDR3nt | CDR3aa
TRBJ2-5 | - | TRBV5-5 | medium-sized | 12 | TGTGCCAGCAGCTTAGTGGGGGAGACCCAGTACTTC | CASSLVGETQYF
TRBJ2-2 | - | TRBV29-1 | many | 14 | TGCAGCGTTGAGGTCCAGGGAGGCACCGGGGAGCTGTTTTTT | CSVEVQGGTGELFF
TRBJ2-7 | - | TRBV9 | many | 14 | TGTGCCAGCAGCGTAGGGACCGCGACCTACGAGCAGTACTTC | CASSVGTATYEQYF
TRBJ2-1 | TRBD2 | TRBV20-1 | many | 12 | TGCAGTGCTGGCGGGAGGTTAAATGAGCAGTTCTTC | CSAGGRLNEQFF
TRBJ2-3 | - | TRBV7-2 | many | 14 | TGTGCCAGCAGCCCCGGACTGTACACAGATACGCAGTATTTT | CASSPGLYTDTQYF
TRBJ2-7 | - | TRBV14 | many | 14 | TGTGCCAGCAGCCAAGACCAACAGGGCTACGAGCAGTACTTC | CASSQDQQGYEQYF
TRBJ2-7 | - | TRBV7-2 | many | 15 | TGTGCCAGCAGCTCACGATTAGGGGGAGGCTACGAGCAGTACTTC | CASSSRLGGGYEQYF
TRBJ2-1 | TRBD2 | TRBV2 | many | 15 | TGTGCCAGCAGTGTGAGGGGACTAGCGTTGTATGAGCAGTTCTTC | CASSVRGLALYEQFF
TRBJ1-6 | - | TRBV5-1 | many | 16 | TGCGCCAGCAGCTTAGGAGGGGCCGACTATAATTCACCCCTCCACTTT | CASSLGGADYNSPLHF
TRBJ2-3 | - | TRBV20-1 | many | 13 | TGCAGTGCTACTGGCTTAAGCACAGATACGCAGTATTTT | CSATGLSTDTQYF
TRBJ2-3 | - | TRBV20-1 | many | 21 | TGCAGTGCAACCCCAGGGGGTCGGGGGCCGTTATACGAGTTAAGCACAGATACGCAGTATTTT | CSATPGGRGPLYELSTDTQYF
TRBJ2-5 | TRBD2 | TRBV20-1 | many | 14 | TGCAGTGCTAGTCCTAGCGGGAGACGGGAGACCCAGTACTTC | CSASPSGRRETQYF
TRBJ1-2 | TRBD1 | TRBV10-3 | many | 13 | TGTGCCATCAGTGAGAGGGACAGCTATGGCTACACCTTC | CAISERDSYGYTF
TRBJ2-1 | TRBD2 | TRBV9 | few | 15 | TGTGCCAGCAGCGCCGGCGCGGGGGCCTACAATGAGCAGTTCTTC | CASSAGAGAYNEQFF
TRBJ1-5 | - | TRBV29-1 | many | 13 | TGCAGCGCCACCCTACAGGGAGGTCAGCCCCAGCATTTT | CSATLQGGQPQHF
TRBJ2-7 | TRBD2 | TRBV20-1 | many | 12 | TGCAGTGCTCAGCGGGGTCCCTACGAGCAGTACTTC | CSAQRGPYEQYF
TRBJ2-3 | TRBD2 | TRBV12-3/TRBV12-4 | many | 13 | TGTGCCAGCAGCGGACTAGCGGGGTATACGCAGTATTTT | CASSGLAGYTQYF
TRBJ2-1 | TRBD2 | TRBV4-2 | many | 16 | TGTGCCAGCAGCCAAGATTGGCTAGCGGGAGTGGGTGAGCAGTTCTTC | CASSQDWLAGVGEQFF
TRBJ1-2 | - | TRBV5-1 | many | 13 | TGCGCCAGCAAGGAAGGGACCGGCTATGGCTACACCTTC | CASKEGTGYGYTF
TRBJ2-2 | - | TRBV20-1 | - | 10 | TGCAGTGCTGGCACCGGGGATCTGTTTTTT | CSAGTGDLFF
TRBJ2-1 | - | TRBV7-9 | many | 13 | TGTGCCAGCAGCCCATCCGAGGGTAATGAGCAGTTCTTC | CASSPSEGNEQFF
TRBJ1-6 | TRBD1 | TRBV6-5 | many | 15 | TGTGCCAGCAGTTATGGGGGGACAGGGAATTCACCCCTCCACTTT | CASSYGGTGNSPLHF
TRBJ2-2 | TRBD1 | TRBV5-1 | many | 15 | TGCGCCAGCAGCAACCCGACAGGGCAGGCCGGGGAGCTGTTTTTT | CASSNPTGQAGELFF
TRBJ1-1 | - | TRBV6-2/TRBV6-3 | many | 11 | TGTGCCAGCGGCCTCGGGACTGAAGCTTTCTTT | CASGLGTEAFF
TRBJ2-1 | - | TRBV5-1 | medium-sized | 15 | TGCGCCAGCAGCCCGACAAATTCCCAATACAATGAGCAGTTCTTC | CASSPTNSQYNEQFF
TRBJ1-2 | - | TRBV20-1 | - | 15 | TGCAGTGCTAGAGATCTTAGCGCGCAAAACTATGGCTACACCTTC | CSARDLSAQNYGYTF